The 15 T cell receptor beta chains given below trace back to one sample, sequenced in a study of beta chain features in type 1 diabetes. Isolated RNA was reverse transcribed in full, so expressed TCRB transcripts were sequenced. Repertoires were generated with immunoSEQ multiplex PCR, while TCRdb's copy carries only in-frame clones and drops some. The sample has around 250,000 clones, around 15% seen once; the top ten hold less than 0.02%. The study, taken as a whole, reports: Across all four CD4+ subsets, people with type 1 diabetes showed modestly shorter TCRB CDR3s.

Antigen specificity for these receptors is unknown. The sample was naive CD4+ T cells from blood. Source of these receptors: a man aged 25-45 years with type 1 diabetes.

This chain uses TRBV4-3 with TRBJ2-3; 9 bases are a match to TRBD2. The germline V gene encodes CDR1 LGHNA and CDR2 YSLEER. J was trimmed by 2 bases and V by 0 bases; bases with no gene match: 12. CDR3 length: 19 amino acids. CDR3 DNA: TGCGCCAGCAGCCAAGATAGGTCCTCAGCGGGAGGCAACACAGATACGCAGTATTTT. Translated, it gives CASSQDRSSAGGNTDTQYF.

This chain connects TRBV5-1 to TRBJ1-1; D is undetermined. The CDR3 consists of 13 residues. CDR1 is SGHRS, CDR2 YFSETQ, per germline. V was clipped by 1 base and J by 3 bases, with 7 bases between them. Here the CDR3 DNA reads TGCGCCAGCAGCTTGAAACGGGACACTGAAGCTTTCTTT. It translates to CASSLKRDTEAFF. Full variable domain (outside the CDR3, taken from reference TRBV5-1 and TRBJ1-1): KAGVTQTPRYLIKTRGQQVTLSCSPISGHRSVSWYQQTPGQGLQFLFEYFSETQRNKGNFPGRFSGRQFSNSRSEMNVSTLELGDSALYLCASSLKRDTEAFFGQGTRLTVV.

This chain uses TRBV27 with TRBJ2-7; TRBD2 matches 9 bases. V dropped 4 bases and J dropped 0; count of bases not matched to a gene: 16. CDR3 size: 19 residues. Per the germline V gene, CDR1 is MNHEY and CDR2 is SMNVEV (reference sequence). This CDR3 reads CASSSLGQASGKPSYEQYF. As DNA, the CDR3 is TGTGCCAGCAGTTCACTTGGGCAGGCTAGCGGGAAACCCTCCTACGAGCAGTACTTC.

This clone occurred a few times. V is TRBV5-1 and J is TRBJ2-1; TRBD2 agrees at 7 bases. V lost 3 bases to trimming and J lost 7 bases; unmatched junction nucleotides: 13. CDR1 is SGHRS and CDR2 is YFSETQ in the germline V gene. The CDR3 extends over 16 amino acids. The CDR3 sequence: CASSWGGSVFRNEQFF. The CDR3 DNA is TGCGCCAGCAGCTGGGGGGGGAGCGTCTTTAGGAATGAGCAGTTCTTC.

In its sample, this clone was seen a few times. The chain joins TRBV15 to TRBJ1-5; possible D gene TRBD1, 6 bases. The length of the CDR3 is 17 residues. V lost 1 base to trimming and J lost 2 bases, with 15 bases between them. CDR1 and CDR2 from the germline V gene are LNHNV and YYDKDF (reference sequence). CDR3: CATSRVAGASGNQPQHF. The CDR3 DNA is TGTGCCACCAGCAGAGTGGCAGGGGCTTCTGGCAATCAGCCCCAGCATTTT.

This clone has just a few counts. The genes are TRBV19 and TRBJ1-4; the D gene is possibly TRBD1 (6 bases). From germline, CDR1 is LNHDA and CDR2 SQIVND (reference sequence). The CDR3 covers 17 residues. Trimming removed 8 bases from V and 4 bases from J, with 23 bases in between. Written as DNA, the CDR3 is TGTGCCAGTCTTGCCCGCCAAGGACAGCGAGATAATGAAAAACTGTTTTTT. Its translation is CASLARQGQRDNEKLFF. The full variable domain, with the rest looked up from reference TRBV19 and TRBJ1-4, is DGGITQSPKYLFRKEGQNVTLSCEQNLNHDAMYWYRQDPGQGLRLIYYSQIVNDFQKGDIAEGYSVSREKKESFPLTVTSAQKNPTAFYLCASLARQGQRDNEKLFFGSGTQLSVL.

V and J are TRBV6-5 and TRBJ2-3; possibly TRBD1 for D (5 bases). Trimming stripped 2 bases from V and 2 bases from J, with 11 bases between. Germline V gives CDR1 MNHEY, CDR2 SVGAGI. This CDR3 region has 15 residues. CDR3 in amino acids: CASSYRGGTTDTQYF. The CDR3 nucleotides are TGTGCCAGCAGTTACAGGGGTGGAACCACAGATACGCAGTATTTT.

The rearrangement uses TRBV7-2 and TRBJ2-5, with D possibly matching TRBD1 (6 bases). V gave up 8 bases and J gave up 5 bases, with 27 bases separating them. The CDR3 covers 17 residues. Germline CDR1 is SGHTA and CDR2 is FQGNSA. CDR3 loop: CASLNYDLTGSGETQYF. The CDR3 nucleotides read TGTGCCAGCCTGAACTATGACCTTACAGGGTCTGGGGAGACCCAGTACTTC.

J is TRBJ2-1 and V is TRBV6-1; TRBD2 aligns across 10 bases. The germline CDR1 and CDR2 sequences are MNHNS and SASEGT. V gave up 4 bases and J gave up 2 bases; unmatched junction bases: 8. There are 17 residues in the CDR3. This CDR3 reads CASSGIGLAATYNEQFF. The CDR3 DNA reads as TGTGCCAGCAGTGGCATCGGACTAGCGGCCACCTACAATGAGCAGTTCTTC.

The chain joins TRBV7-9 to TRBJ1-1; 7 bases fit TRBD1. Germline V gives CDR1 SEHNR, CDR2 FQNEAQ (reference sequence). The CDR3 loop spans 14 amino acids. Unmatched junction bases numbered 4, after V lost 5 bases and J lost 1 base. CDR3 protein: CASSRDSWNTEAFF. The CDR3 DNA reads TGTGCCAGCAGCAGGGACAGTTGGAACACTGAAGCTTTCTTT.

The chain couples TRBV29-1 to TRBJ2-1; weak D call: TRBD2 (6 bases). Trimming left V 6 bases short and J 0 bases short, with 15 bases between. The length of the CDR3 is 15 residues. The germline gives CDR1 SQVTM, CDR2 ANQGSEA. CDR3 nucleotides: TGCAGCGTCCTCAGCGGGTCGAGCTCCTACAATGAGCAGTTCTTC. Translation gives CSVLSGSSSYNEQFF.

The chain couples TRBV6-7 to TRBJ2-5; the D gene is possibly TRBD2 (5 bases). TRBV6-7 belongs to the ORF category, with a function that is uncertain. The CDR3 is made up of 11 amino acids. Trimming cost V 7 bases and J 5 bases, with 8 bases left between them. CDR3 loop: CASTGFETQYF. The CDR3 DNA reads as TGTGCCAGCACGGGATTTGAGACCCAGTACTTC.

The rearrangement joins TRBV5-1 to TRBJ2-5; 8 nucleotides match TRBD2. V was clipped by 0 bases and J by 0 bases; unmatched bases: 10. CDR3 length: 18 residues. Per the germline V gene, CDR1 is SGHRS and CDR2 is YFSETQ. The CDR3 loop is CASSLGTSRNSYQETQYF. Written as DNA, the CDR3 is TGCGCCAGCAGCTTGGGGACTAGCCGGAATTCGTACCAAGAGACCCAGTACTTC.

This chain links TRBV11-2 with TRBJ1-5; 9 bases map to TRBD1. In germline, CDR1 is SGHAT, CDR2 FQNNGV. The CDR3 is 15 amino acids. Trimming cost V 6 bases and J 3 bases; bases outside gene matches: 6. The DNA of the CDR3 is TGTGCCAGCAGTCAAGACAGGGGGTACAATCAGCCCCAGCATTTT. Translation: CASSQDRGYNQPQHF.

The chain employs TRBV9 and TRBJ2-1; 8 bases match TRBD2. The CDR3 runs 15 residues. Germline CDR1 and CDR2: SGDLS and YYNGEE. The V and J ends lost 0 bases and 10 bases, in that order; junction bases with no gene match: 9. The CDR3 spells CASSVAAGGSSEQFF. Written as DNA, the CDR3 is TGTGCCAGCAGCGTAGCGGCGGGAGGTTCTTCCGAGCAGTTCTTC.